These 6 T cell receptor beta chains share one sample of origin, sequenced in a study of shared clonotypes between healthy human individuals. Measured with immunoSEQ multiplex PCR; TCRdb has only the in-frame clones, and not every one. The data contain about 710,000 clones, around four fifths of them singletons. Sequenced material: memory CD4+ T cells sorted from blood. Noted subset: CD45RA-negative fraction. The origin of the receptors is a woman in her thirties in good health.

CDR3 coding DNA: TGTGCCAGCACCACTAAAGGGACAGGGGGCACCGGGGAGCTGTTTTTT. Protein sequence: CASTTKGTGGTGELFF. V and J are TRBV27 and TRBJ2-2; 11 bases map to TRBD1. The germline V gene has CDR1 MNHEY and CDR2 SMNVEV (reference sequence). This CDR3 has 16 residues. V gave up 7 bases and J gave up 4 bases; unmatched junction bases: 8.

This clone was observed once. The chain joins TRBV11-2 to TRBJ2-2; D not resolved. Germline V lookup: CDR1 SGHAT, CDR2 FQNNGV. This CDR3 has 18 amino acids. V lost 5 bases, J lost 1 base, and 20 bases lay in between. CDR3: CASSPSQFPSRNTGELFF. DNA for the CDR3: TGTGCCAGCAGCCCCTCCCAGTTCCCCAGCCGGAACACCGGGGAGCTGTTTTTT.

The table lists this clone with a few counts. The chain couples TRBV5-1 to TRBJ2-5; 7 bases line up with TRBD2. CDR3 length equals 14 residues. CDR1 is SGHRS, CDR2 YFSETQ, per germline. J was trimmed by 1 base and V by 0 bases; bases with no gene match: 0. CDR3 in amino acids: CASSLGLAQETQYF. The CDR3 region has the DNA TGCGCCAGCAGCTTGGGACTAGCCCAAGAGACCCAGTACTTC.

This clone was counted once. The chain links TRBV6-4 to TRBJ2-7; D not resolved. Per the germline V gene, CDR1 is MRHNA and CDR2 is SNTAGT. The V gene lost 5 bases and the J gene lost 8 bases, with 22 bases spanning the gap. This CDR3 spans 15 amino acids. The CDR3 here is CASSFDIPWDNKQYF. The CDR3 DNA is TGTGCCAGCAGTTTTGACATCCCTTGGGATAACAAGCAGTACTTC.

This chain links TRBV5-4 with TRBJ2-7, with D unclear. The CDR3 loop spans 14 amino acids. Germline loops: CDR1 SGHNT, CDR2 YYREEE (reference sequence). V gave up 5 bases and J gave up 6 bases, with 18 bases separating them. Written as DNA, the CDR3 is TGTGCCAGCAGTTCCGATCCGCCTATCTCCGAGCAGTACTTC. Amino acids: CASSSDPPISEQYF.

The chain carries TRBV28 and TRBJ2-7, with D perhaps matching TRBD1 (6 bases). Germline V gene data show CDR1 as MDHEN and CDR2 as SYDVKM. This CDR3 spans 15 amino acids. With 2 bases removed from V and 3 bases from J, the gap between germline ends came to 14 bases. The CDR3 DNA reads TGTGCCAGCAGTTTACAGGGACACCAACACTACGAGCAGTACTTC. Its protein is CASSLQGHQHYEQYF.